The next 22 T cell receptor beta chains were all read from a single sample in a study of CD8+ T cells in alopecia areata. As the sequencing template, cDNA was produced by extracting RNA and reverse transcribing it. Method: immunoSEQ multiplex PCR; TCRdb's copy keeps in-frame clones and lacks some. Singletons are absent from the sample, which has roughly 260,000 clones. Markers including CD4, CD8alpha, NKG2D and NKG2ACE guided sorting of pooled cutaneous lymph node cells. Source material: CD4+ T cells sorted from a lymph node. These receptors all come from a C3H/HeJ mouse with alopecia areata. The strain's MHC: H2-k.

About this clone itself: The gene names given are mouse names. The read falls 4 residues short of the CDR3 end, and the missing part is taken from the germline J gene. The rearrangement links TRBV13-2 to TRBJ2-2, with D possibly matching TRBD2 (5 bases). V lost 0 bases, J lost 1 base, and 7 bases lay in between. This CDR3 region has 15 residues. Germline V gene data show CDR1 as NNHNN and CDR2 as SYGAGS (reference sequence). The CDR3 DNA, read in part, is TGTGCCAGCGGTGATGCCTGGGTAAACACCGGG. Protein product: CASGDAWVNTG. The CDR3, in full, reads CASGDAWVNTGQLYF.

As for this clone: Mouse names are used for the genes. Coverage ceases 4 residues before the CDR3 finishes, and the germline J gene fills in the end. The chain couples TRBV13-3 to TRBJ2-5; 11 bases agree with TRBD1. The CDR3 sequence is 14 residues long. CDR1 is NNHDY, CDR2 SYVADS, per germline. The part of the CDR3 DNA that was read is TGTGCCAGCAGGCCTGGACAGGGGGCTGAC. Its translation is CASRPGQGAD. The entire CDR3 protein reads CASRPGQGADTQYF.

A note on this clone: The gene names given are mouse names. The read stops 4 residues short of the end of the CDR3; the missing end is completed from the germline J gene. In the same sample, other DNA sequences code for this CDR3. The rearrangement links TRBV13-3 to TRBJ2-5, with D perhaps matching TRBD2 (5 bases). Germline V lookup: CDR1 NNHDY, CDR2 SYVADS. The CDR3 is 13 amino acids. Trimming left V 3 bases short and J 2 bases short, with 7 bases between. The sequenced CDR3 bases are TGTGCCAGCAGTGGTGGGGTCCAAGAC. As protein: CASSGGVQD. The entire CDR3 sequence reads CASSGGVQDTQYF.

Turning to this clone: Gene labels here are mouse ones. From the germline J gene comes the end of the CDR3, since the read stops 4 residues before it. V is TRBV31 and J is TRBJ2-1, with 10 bases aligning to TRBD2. From germline, CDR1 is GKSSPN and CDR2 SITVG. The CDR3 is 15 amino acids. The sequenced part of the CDR3 DNA is TGTGCCTGGAGTCTATTGGGACTGGGGAGGGCT. Encoded protein: CAWSLLGLGRA. The complete CDR3 protein is CAWSLLGLGRAEQFF.

On this clone itself: Gene names refer to mouse genes. The CDR3 extends 4 residues past the end of the read, so its final part is completed from the germline J gene. Other DNA sequences in this sample translate to the same CDR3. The chain employs TRBV31 and TRBJ2-1; TRBD2 matches 9 bases. CDR1 and CDR2 (germline): GKSSPN, SITVG. Trimming at V came to 5 bases and at J to 1 base, leaving 0 bases not matched to a gene. CDR3 length: 13 amino acids. CDR3 sequence: CAWGLGNYAEQFF. The CDR3 bases that were read are TGTGCCTGGGGACTGGGGAACTATGCT.

As regards this clone: Gene names and germline refer to mouse. Read sequence stops 4 residues before the CDR3 end, and the germline J gene provides the missing end. This same CDR3 is encoded by further DNA sequences in the sample. The rearrangement joins TRBV19 to TRBJ2-3; 11 bases line up with TRBD2. The junction had 5 bases not matched to a gene; V was cut back by 5 bases and J by 0 bases. Germline V lookup: CDR1 FNHDT, CDR2 SITEND (reference sequence). The CDR3 length is 16 residues. CDR3: CASSIRTGGSAETLYF. The CDR3 bases that were read are TGTGCCAGCAGCATCCGGACTGGGGGGAGTGCAGAA.

This clone was observed a handful of times. Gene labels here are mouse ones. CDR3 sequence: CASSQEGDWGHAETLYF. Partial CDR3 DNA: TGTGCCAGCAGCCAAGAGGGGGACTGGGGGCATGCAGAA. This chain connects TRBV5 to TRBJ2-3; TRBD2 matches 11 bases. The read ends 4 residues shy of where the CDR3 ends; the end is completed using the germline J gene. The CDR3 spans 17 residues. Germline CDR1 reads LGHNA; CDR2 reads YNLKQL (reference sequence). Unmatched junction bases numbered 4, after V lost 0 bases and J lost 2 bases.

As for this clone: Gene names and germline refer to mouse. The CDR3 end lies 4 residues beyond the end of the read and is filled in from the germline J gene. The chain is built from TRBV19 and TRBJ2-1, with 10 bases aligning to TRBD1. The length of the CDR3 is 13 residues. Germline values: CDR1 FNHDT, CDR2 SITEND (reference sequence). The CDR3 sequence is CASSETGGAEQFF. CDR3 DNA, as far as it was read: TGTGCCAGCAGTGAGACAGGGGGCGCT.

A few counts support this clone. A much larger clone lies a single base off, so this may be a read error. Gene names and germline match the mouse. CDR3 bases read: TGTGCCAGCAGTCGACAGGGAGCAAACACCGGG. Translating it yields CASSRQGANTG. The entire CDR3 reads CASSRQGANTGQLYF. The chain combines TRBV14 with TRBJ2-2, with 7 bases identical to TRBD1. The read halts 4 residues ahead of the CDR3 end, with the missing end drawn from the germline J gene. Trimming at V came to 4 bases and at J to 0 bases, leaving 3 bases not matched to a gene. Germline loops: CDR1 SGHDT, CDR2 FRDEAV. The CDR3 has 15 amino acids.

Of note for this clone: All gene names here are mouse names. Read coverage stops 4 residues before the CDR3 terminus; the germline J gene supplies the remainder. This rearrangement joins TRBV5 to TRBJ2-7, with 10 bases fitting TRBD2. Germline CDR1 and CDR2: LGHNA and YNLKQL (reference sequence). The CDR3 loop spans 14 amino acids. CDR3 region: CASSPTGGDYEQYF. CDR3 DNA (partial): TGTGCCAGCAGCCCAACTGGGGGGGATTAT.

This clone was detected a few times. Mouse gene names apply. The CDR3 is cut off 4 residues early in the read; its end comes from the germline J gene. This chain links TRBV13-3 with TRBJ2-4; 9 bases fit TRBD2. The CDR3 covers 13 residues. In germline, CDR1 is NNHDY, CDR2 SYVADS. The CDR3: CASSLTGGNTLYF. Partial CDR3 DNA: TGTGCCAGCAGTCTGACTGGGGGTAAC.

Note on this clone: Gene names and germline match the mouse. The sequenced CDR3 bases are TGTGCCAGCAGAGCACAGGGTGCAAACACCGGG. It is translated as CASRAQGANTG. The full CDR3 protein reads CASRAQGANTGQLYF. The J gene is TRBJ2-2, the V gene TRBV19, with a tentative D call TRBD1 (6 bases). The CDR3 goes on 4 residues after the read ends, and that part is filled in from the germline J gene. With 5 bases removed from V and 0 bases from J, the gap between germline ends came to 11 bases. The CDR3 is 15 residues long. Germline CDR1 and CDR2: FNHDT and SITEND (reference sequence).

Concerning this clone itself: Gene names and germline match the mouse. The CDR3 is cut off 4 residues early in the read; its end comes from the germline J gene. Additional DNA sequences in this sample encode the identical CDR3. The V and J genes are TRBV19 and TRBJ2-2, with 9 bases that match TRBD2. Per germline, CDR1 FNHDT and CDR2 SITEND (reference sequence). Trimming cost V 5 bases and J 0 bases; bases outside gene matches: 2. There are 15 residues in the CDR3. Incomplete CDR3 DNA: TGTGCCAGCAGGGGACTGGGAGCAAACACCGGG. Its translation: CASRGLGANTG. The entire CDR3 protein is CASRGLGANTGQLYF.

Remarks on this clone: The genes and germline here are from mouse. With the read ending 4 residues before the CDR3 end, the germline J gene is used to fill in that end. J is TRBJ2-5 and V is TRBV19, with 9 positions matching TRBD2. The germline gives CDR1 FNHDT, CDR2 SITEND (reference sequence). The length of the CDR3 is 14 residues. CDR3: CASSTTGGGDTQYF. CDR3 bases read: TGTGCCAGCAGTACGACTGGGGGTGGGGAC.

Of note for this clone: Here the gene names and germline are mouse. Read data end 4 residues before the CDR3 end; the end is taken from the germline J gene. The rearrangement uses TRBV13-3 and TRBJ1-2; D is possibly TRBD1 (6 bases). V lost 5 bases and J lost 4, with 12 bases in between. The CDR3 spans 13 residues. Germline CDR1 is NNHDY and CDR2 is SYVADS. The CDR3 sequence is CASSPRGASDYTF. CDR3 DNA (partial): TGTGCCAGCAGCCCTAGGGGGGCCTCC.

This clone appeared a few times. Gene names refer to mouse genes. The sequenced fragment ends 4 residues before the CDR3 boundary, so the rest is inferred from the germline J gene. This rearrangement joins TRBV14 to TRBJ2-5; D perhaps matches TRBD1 (5 bases). CDR3 size: 14 residues. The germline V and J ends were trimmed by 5 bases and 3 bases, with 13 bases remaining between them. The V gene's germline CDR1 is SGHDT and CDR2 FRDEAV. CDR3 DNA, as far as it was read: TGTGCCAGCAGGGCCGACAGAAAACAAGAC. It yields the protein CASRADRKQD. The whole CDR3 sequence reads CASRADRKQDTQYF.

This clone was detected a few times. Here the gene names and germline are mouse. The CDR3 goes on 4 residues after the read ends, and that part is filled in from the germline J gene. The chain uses TRBV13-3 and TRBJ1-1; weak D call: TRBD1 (5 bases). Germline CDR1 and CDR2: NNHDY and SYVADS. There are 12 residues in the CDR3. The covered CDR3 bases are TGTGCCAGCAGTGAGGTGGGGGAA. Translation: CASSEVGE. The whole CDR3 reads CASSEVGEEVFF.

As to this clone: A much larger clonotype is one base distant, so this may be a read error. Gene and germline names: mouse. The CDR3 end is not reached by the read, which stops 4 residues before it; the germline J gene fills it in. In the same sample, other DNA sequences code for this CDR3. The rearrangement joins TRBV13-3 to TRBJ2-2; TRBD1 matches at 7 bases. V lost 2 bases, J lost 2 bases, and 0 bases stayed unmatched. There are 14 residues in the CDR3. The germline CDR1 and CDR2 sequences are NNHDY and SYVADS. CDR3 DNA (partial): TGTGCCAGCAGTGAACAGGGGAACACCGGG. This encodes CASSEQGNTG. In full, the CDR3 is CASSEQGNTGQLYF.

This clone was seen ten or more times. The germline and genes are mouse ones. From the germline J gene comes the end of the CDR3, since the read stops 4 residues before it. The chain combines TRBV19 with TRBJ2-5, with D perhaps TRBD1 (6 bases). CDR3 length: 14 amino acids. Germline V gene sequence: CDR1 FNHDT, CDR2 SITEND (reference sequence). The part of the CDR3 DNA that was read is TGTGCCAGCAGCCCAAAGACAGGAGGAGAC. This codes for CASSPKTGGD. The whole CDR3 protein reads CASSPKTGGDTQYF.

In its sample, this clone was seen a few times. Gene names are mouse gene names. The read ends 4 residues before the CDR3 terminus; that terminus is restored from the germline J gene. The genes are TRBV5 and TRBJ2-2; 7 nucleotides line up with TRBD1. V was pared by 4 bases and J by 0 bases, with 5 bases of the junction left unmatched. Germline assignment: CDR1 LGHNA and CDR2 YNLKQL (reference sequence). CDR3 size: 16 residues. The DNA read from the CDR3 is TGTGCCAGCAGCCCGCCCGGGACAGCAAACACCGGG. Amino acid sequence: CASSPPGTANTG. The CDR3 as a whole reads CASSPPGTANTGQLYF.

This clone appeared a few times. The germline and genes are mouse ones. The CDR3 end falls 4 residues outside the read, so it is completed with the germline J gene. The chain uses TRBV13-3 and TRBJ1-1, with D perhaps TRBD1 (5 bases). CDR1 is NNHDY, CDR2 SYVADS, per germline. This CDR3 region has 14 residues. CDR3 DNA (partial): TGTGCCAGCAGTGATAGGAGGGGAGAGACA. Protein: CASSDRRGET. The whole CDR3 is CASSDRRGETEVFF.

In regard to this clone: Mouse gene names apply. With the read ending 4 residues before the CDR3 end, the germline J gene is used to fill in that end. The chain combines TRBV19 with TRBJ2-5, with TRBD2 matching over 8 bases. V lost 6 bases to trimming and J lost 0 bases; unmatched junction nucleotides: 3. Per germline, CDR1 FNHDT and CDR2 SITEND (reference sequence). There are 14 residues in the CDR3. The CDR3 sequence is CASKTGVNQDTQYF. The CDR3 DNA, read in part, is TGTGCCAGCAAGACTGGGGTTAACCAAGAC.